The entry that follows covers one T cell receptor (beta chain) sequence. Some clones are missing from TCRdb's copy, which holds only in-frame ones; the method was immunoSEQ multiplex PCR. This sample yields under 35,000 clones, of which 82% are seen a single time; roughly 0.4% belongs to the top ten. The germline V gene encodes CDR1 SGDLS and CDR2 YYNGEE. V lost 4 bases and J lost 2, with 13 bases in between. The CDR3 covers 14 residues. These data are taken from a study of regulatory dendritic cells for organ transplantation. This clonotype was obtained from a human donor in good health. The chain couples TRBV9 to TRBJ2-7, with D possibly TRBD1 on 6 matching bases. The specimen was naive CD8+ T cells from blood. The sample's subset: CD45RA+ naive T cells. In nucleotides, the CDR3 is TGTGCCAGCAGCCCCGGGACACTACCCTACGAGCAGTACTTC. The encoded protein is CASSPGTLPYEQYF.